The text below deals with one T cell receptor beta chain. Its antigen is not identified. The V end lost 5 bases, the J end lost 0 bases, and 3 bases lay between the germline ends. Germline V CDR1 and CDR2: ENHRY, SYGVKD. The CDR3 loop spans 12 amino acids. The sample originates from a study of T cells in localized non-small cell lung cancer. Study-level results: Across samples, adjacent lung featured a median roughly 60 of the top 100 tumor clones. Overall survival was longer when the density of T cells in the blood was higher. The greatest T cell clonality was found in uninvolved adjacent lung (higher than in tumor). Because sequencing included only one region (of the tumor), heterogeneity remains possible.

Profiled with immunoSEQ multiplex PCR; TCRdb holds only in-frame clones, not every one. The table records tens of thousands of clones, 83% of them present only once. This receptor was obtained from a man aged 35 to 69 with stage II lung adenocarcinoma. This sequence joins TRBV10-3 and TRBJ2-3; no reliable D call. Sequenced here: PBMCs, sampled before any cancer treatment. The CDR3 sequence: CAISRSTDTQYF. The CDR3 DNA sequence: TGTGCCATCAGTCGGAGCACAGATACGCAGTATTTT.